These 2 T cell receptor beta chains share one sample of origin, sequenced in a study of T cells in localized non-small cell lung cancer. Clones were read by immunoSEQ multiplex PCR, and TCRdb kept only the in-frame ones, dropping some. The data show tens of thousands of clones, around 90% seen once. Material: peripheral blood, obtained before any cancer treatment. These receptors were taken from a woman aged 35 to 75 with stage I squamous cell lung carcinoma.

The J gene is TRBJ1-4, the V gene TRBV7-8, with D possibly TRBD1 on 6 matching bases. Germline assignment: CDR1 SGHVS and CDR2 FQNEAQ. The CDR3 consists of 15 residues. V lost 5 bases and J 8 bases, leaving 18 bases between the germline ends. This CDR3 is CASSIDRSLAEKLFF. CDR3 sequence (DNA): TGTGCCAGCAGCATTGACAGGTCCCTAGCCGAAAAACTGTTTTTT.

DNA for the CDR3: TGCGCCAGCAGCCCCGCAGGACAGGGGAGGACCAATGAGCAGTTCTTC. Translated, it gives CASSPAGQGRTNEQFF. V usage is TRBV4-1 and J usage is TRBJ2-1, with 9 nucleotides matching TRBD1. Germline CDR1 is MGHRA and CDR2 is YSYEKL. J gave up 6 bases and V 4 bases, and 10 bases lay outside the gene matches. The CDR3 loop spans 16 amino acids.